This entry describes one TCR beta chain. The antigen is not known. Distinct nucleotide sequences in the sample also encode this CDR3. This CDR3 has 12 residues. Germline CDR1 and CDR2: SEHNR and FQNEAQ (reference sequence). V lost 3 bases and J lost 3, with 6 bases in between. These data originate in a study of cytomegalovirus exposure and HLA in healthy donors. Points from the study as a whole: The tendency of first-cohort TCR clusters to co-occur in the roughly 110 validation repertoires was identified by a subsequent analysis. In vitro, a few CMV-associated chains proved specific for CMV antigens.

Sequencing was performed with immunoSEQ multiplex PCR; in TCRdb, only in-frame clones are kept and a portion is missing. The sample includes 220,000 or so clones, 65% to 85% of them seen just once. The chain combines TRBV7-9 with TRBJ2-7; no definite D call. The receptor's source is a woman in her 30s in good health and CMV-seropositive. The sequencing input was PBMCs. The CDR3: CASSLTSYEQYF. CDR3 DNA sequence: TGTGCCAGCAGCTTGACAAGCTACGAGCAGTACTTC.